This TCR beta chain was captured in a study of T cell clones after liver transplantation. Whole-study context: Samples came from ITN030ST, which attempted immunosuppression withdrawal within 2 years of liver transplantation. Overall study findings and caveats: Graft donor-reactive T cells possibly entered the graft instead of undergoing deletion. Low donor cell numbers restricted donor-reactive repertoire measurement in a couple of subjects.

Generated by immunoSEQ multiplex PCR, the TCRdb table keeps only in-frame clones and is missing some. The sample includes about 72,000 clones, over 85% seen only once; the top ten take less than 3.5%. Comment on this clone: Its target is not known.

The sample here was CD4+ T cells from blood, taken before liver transplant. This sequence was found in a human donor who received a liver transplant.

Here the CDR3 reads CASCVDIQSEAFF. The CDR3 bases are TGTGCCTCCTGCGTGGACATTCAGTCTGAAGCTTTCTTT. This chain connects TRBV30 to TRBJ1-1; D is possibly TRBD1 (5 bases). Looked up from germline, CDR1 is GTSNPN and CDR2 is SVGIG (reference sequence). The CDR3 totals 13 residues. Trimming left V 7 bases short and J 6 bases short, with 18 bases between. The variable domain in full, completed from reference TRBV30 and TRBJ1-1, reads SQTIHQWPATLVQPVGSPLSLECTVEGTSNPNLYWYRQAAGRGLQLLFYSVGIGQISSEVPQNLSASRPQDRQFILSSKKLLLSDSGFYLCASCVDIQSEAFFGQGTRLTVV.